Listed below are T cell receptor beta chains from one sample, sequenced in a study of T cell changes during pregnancy in multiple sclerosis. The protocol was immunoSEQ multiplex PCR, while the TCRdb copy is restricted to in-frame clones and leaves out a portion. This sample has some 70,000 clones, with over 80% found just once. Sequencing was performed on CD8+ T cells from peripheral blood mononuclear cells, taken in the third trimester of pregnancy. Every receptor here comes from a female donor in good health, enrolled as a control in a pregnancy study. CDR3s include the opening cysteine and the closing phenylalanine or tryptophan. A D gene is named only where the DNA matches it firmly. A row's size may be missing; if present it is once, few, many or a size class.

NA,TRBJ2-3,TRBD2,TRBV6-4,TGTGCCAGCTCCGGTAGCGGGGGGGATGCAGATACGCAGTATTTT,CASSGSGGDADTQYF
NA,TRBJ2-2,NA,TRBV5-6,TGTGCCAGCAGCTTCGCGGGCACCGGGGAGCTGTTTTTT,CASSFAGTGELFF
NA,TRBJ1-2,NA,TRBV6-5,TGTGCCAGCAGGTCCCTGGCCACCCTTGAACATGGCTACACCTTC,CASRSLATLEHGYTF
NA,TRBJ1-2,TRBD1,TRBV7-9,TGTGCCAGCAGCTTAGCGAACAGGGGGCTGGAGGGCTACACCTTC,CASSLANRGLEGYTF
NA,TRBJ2-7,NA,TRBV13,TGTGCCAGCAGCTTATCAGACACACCCTACGAGCAGTACTTC,CASSLSDTPYEQYF
NA,TRBJ2-7,NA,TRBV5-5,TGTGCCAGCAGCTTGGACAGGGAGGGGGAGCAGTACTTC,CASSLDREGEQYF
NA,TRBJ1-5,NA,TRBV27,TGTGCCAGCAGTTTACAAGGGGCTAATCAGCCCCAGCATTTT,CASSLQGANQPQHF
NA,TRBJ1-5,TRBD1,TRBV6-6,TGTGCCAGCATTCCGGACAGGAACAATCAGCCCCAGCATTTT,CASIPDRNNQPQHF
NA,TRBJ1-3,NA,TRBV10-2,TGCGCCAGCAGTGAAGGGGCAGTTAAACGCTCTGGAAACACCATATATTTT,CASSEGAVKRSGNTIYF
NA,TRBJ1-1,NA,TRBV7-5,TGTGCCAGAAGCATCGTGTCCGCAACAATGGAAGCTTTCTTT,CARSIVSATMEAFF
few,TRBJ1-1,NA,TRBV2,TGTGCCAGCCGTTTGAGGAACACTGAAGCTTTCTTT,CASRLRNTEAFF
NA,TRBJ1-1,NA,TRBV27,TGTGCCAGCAGTTTAGGTCAGGGGTCTGAAGCTTTCTTT,CASSLGQGSEAFF
NA,TRBJ1-2,NA,TRBV19,TGTGCCAGTAGGGCAGGAACCTATGGCTACACCTTC,CASRAGTYGYTF
NA,TRBJ2-7,TRBD1,TRBV14,TGTGCCAGCAGCAAGACAGGGGGCTCACTAGGGCAGTACTTC,CASSKTGGSLGQYF
NA,TRBJ2-7,NA,TRBV25-1,TGTGCCAGCAGTCCGGCCTACGAGCAGTACTTC,CASSPAYEQYF
NA,TRBJ2-7,NA,TRBV27,TGTGCCAGCAGTTTAGGCCCCGGCATAGGGCGACCGGGGGAGCAGTACTTC,CASSLGPGIGRPGEQYF
once,TRBJ2-3,TRBD1,TRBV5-1,TGCGCCAGCAGCCCGGGACAGGGATTTGTAGATACGCAGTATTTT,CASSPGQGFVDTQYF
NA,TRBJ1-1,TRBD1,TRBV4-1,TGCGCCAGCAGCCATCGGACAGGTCTGAACACTGAAGCTTTCTTT,CASSHRTGLNTEAFF
NA,TRBJ2-7,NA,TRBV7-2,TGTGCCAGCAGCTGGCGTGGACAGGAGGGGGACGAGCAGTACTTC,CASSWRGQEGDEQYF
NA,TRBJ1-2,NA,TRBV27,TGTGCCAGCGGACCCCTGGGGGGTTTATATGGCTACACCTTC,CASGPLGGLYGYTF
NA,TRBJ1-1,TRBD1,TRBV7-9,TGTGCCAGCAGCCATGGCCAGGGGGTAAGGGTGAACACTGAAGCTTTCTTT,CASSHGQGVRVNTEAFF
NA,TRBJ2-7,NA,TRBV11-2,TGTGCCAGCAGCTTAGCCGGGAGCTCCTACGAGCAGTACTTC,CASSLAGSSYEQYF
NA,TRBJ2-1,TRBD2,TRBV4-1,TGCGCCAGCAGCCAAGGCCCGACTAGCGGGGGTTCAAGCTCCTACAATGAGCAGTTCTTC,CASSQGPTSGGSSSYNEQFF
NA,TRBJ1-1,NA,TRBV5-8,TGTGCCAGCAGCCCGGGACAAGGCAGGGAGACTGAAGCTTTCTTT,CASSPGQGRETEAFF
NA,TRBJ1-2,TRBD1,TRBV15,TGTGCCACCAGCACAAGGACAGGGGGAGACGGCTACACCTTC,CATSTRTGGDGYTF
NA,TRBJ2-5,TRBD2,TRBV7-9,TGTGCCAGCAGCTACGGGGGGCAAGAGACCCAGTACTTC,CASSYGGQETQYF
NA,TRBJ2-1,TRBD2,TRBV11-2,TGTGCCAGCAGCCTCGGACTAGCGGGGGGTCAAAGCTCCTACAATGAGCAGTTCTTC,CASSLGLAGGQSSYNEQFF